The 10 T cell receptor beta chains reported below all come from one sample, sequenced in a study of blood T cell repertoires in COVID-19. Sequencing was performed with immunoSEQ multiplex PCR; in TCRdb, only in-frame clones are kept and a portion is missing. The sample lists roughly 100,000 clones; roughly 76% were seen once. Sequenced material: peripheral blood. The receptors here all came from a woman in her 70s with acute or convalescent COVID-19.

The genes are TRBV28 and TRBJ1-1; 8 bases line up with TRBD1. After removal of 7 bases from V and 1 base from J, the junction contained 8 bases not matched to a gene. CDR3 length: 15 amino acids. The germline V gene encodes CDR1 MDHEN and CDR2 SYDVKM. The CDR3 region has the DNA TGTGCCAGCAAAAAAGACAGGGGCGAGAACACTGAAGCTTTCTTT. Residues: CASKKDRGENTEAFF.

V usage is TRBV29-1 and J usage is TRBJ2-4; 8 nucleotides align to TRBD1. The CDR3 runs 12 residues. The V segment lost 6 bases and the J segment 7 bases; nucleotides outside the gene matches: 5. From germline, CDR1 is SQVTM and CDR2 ANQGSEA. The CDR3 is CSVGWDRNIQYF. CDR3 bases: TGCAGCGTGGGCTGGGACAGGAACATTCAGTACTTC.

The gene calls are TRBV5-1 and TRBJ1-4; TRBD1 might be the D (5 bases). Trimming shortened V by 0 bases and J by 5 bases, and 11 bases separated the two germline ends. The length of the CDR3 is 15 residues. Germline V gene data show CDR1 as SGHRS and CDR2 as YFSETQ. CDR3 amino acids: CASSLETASNEKLFF. DNA of the CDR3: TGCGCCAGCAGCTTGGAGACAGCCTCGAATGAAAAACTGTTTTTT.

This clone was found once. The chain carries TRBV10-3 and TRBJ1-1; 8 positions agree with TRBD1. The CDR3 consists of 15 residues. CDR1 is ENHRY and CDR2 is SYGVKD in the germline V gene. J lost 3 bases, V lost 7 bases, and 10 bases had no gene match. CDR3 sequence reads: CAITGGRGLDTEAFF. CDR3 nucleotide sequence: TGTGCCATCACGGGGGGCAGGGGGCTGGACACTGAAGCTTTCTTT.

The chain carries TRBV5-4 and TRBJ1-2; 8 nucleotides line up with TRBD1. The CDR3 extends over 14 amino acids. Germline trimming cut 0 bases from V and 4 bases from J; bases unmatched to any gene: 2. Germline V gives CDR1 SGHNT, CDR2 YYREEE (reference sequence). The CDR3 protein is CASSLGTGIYGYTF. The CDR3 DNA follows: TGTGCCAGCAGCTTGGGGACAGGGATCTATGGCTACACCTTC.

The chain recombines TRBV2 with TRBJ1-1; 10 bases line up with TRBD1. The V gene end was trimmed by 9 bases and the J gene end by 4 bases; junction bases not matched to a gene: 14. The germline CDR1 and CDR2 sequences are SNHLY and FYNNEI. The length of the CDR3 is 16 residues. For the CDR3, the DNA is TGTGCCAGAACGACAGGGGGCGCGGGGGTTGGCACTGAAGCTTTCTTT. As protein: CARTTGGAGVGTEAFF.

The genes are TRBV4-1 and TRBJ2-7; 9 bases are shared with TRBD1. Looked up from germline, CDR1 is MGHRA and CDR2 is YSYEKL. The trim removed 2 bases at V and 2 bases at J, leaving 4 bases unmatched. The CDR3 has 15 amino acids. CDR3 residues: CASSQMGQGPYEQYF. The CDR3 DNA follows: TGCGCCAGCAGCCAAATGGGACAGGGACCCTACGAGCAGTACTTC.

In this sample, this clone turned up a few times. V gene TRBV7-9 combines with J gene TRBJ2-1; tentatively, D is TRBD1 (5 bases). This CDR3 region has 14 residues. Germline CDR1 reads SEHNR; CDR2 reads FQNEAQ (reference sequence). The V gene lost 5 bases and the J gene lost 4 bases, with 12 bases spanning the gap. In DNA form, the CDR3 reads TGTGCCAGCAGCCCCGGACACGATTACAATGAGCAGTTCTTC. Translating it yields CASSPGHDYNEQFF.

The rearrangement joins TRBV4-3 to TRBJ2-2; 10 bases line up with TRBD2. The germline V gene encodes CDR1 LGHNA and CDR2 YSLEER. V gave up 1 base and J gave up 5 bases; unmatched junction bases: 4. The CDR3 covers 16 residues. The DNA of the CDR3 is TGCGCCAGCAGCCAAGTAGGTAGCGGGAGGACCGGGGAGCTGTTTTTT. It is translated as CASSQVGSGRTGELFF.

The V and J genes are TRBV21-1 and TRBJ1-2; TRBD1, as called in the table, went unchecked against the DNA. TRBV21-1 is reported as a pseudogene. The CDR3 sequence is 12 residues long. DNA of the CDR3: TGTGCCAGCCCCGTCAAGGGGCTTGGCTACACCTTC. Encoded protein: CASPVKGLGYTF.